This TCR beta chain was sequenced for a study of technical replicates of blood from several donors. TCRdb keeps only in-frame clones here, not all; method: immunoSEQ multiplex PCR. The data show about 95,000 clones, with approximately 95% seen just once and roughly 0.34% held by the top ten. From germline, CDR1 is MNHEY and CDR2 SVGAGI. CDR3 length equals 15 residues. The V end lost 2 bases, the J end lost 0 bases, and 9 bases lay between the germline ends. The sample taken for sequencing was T cells isolated from PBMCs. This chain connects TRBV6-5 to TRBJ2-3, with unresolved D. This TCR was sampled from a human donor in good health. For the CDR3, the DNA is TGTGCCAGCAGTTACACCCAGACTAGCACAGATACGCAGTATTTT. It specifies CASSYTQTSTDTQYF.